One and the same sample provided the 6 T cell receptor beta chains below, sequenced in a study of blood T cell repertoires in COVID-19. This table comes from immunoSEQ multiplex PCR, and its TCRdb copy is limited to in-frame clones, with some not included. The sample lists over 200,000 clones, about 81% seen once, with roughly 8.7% in the top ten. Sequencing was performed on PBMCs or T cells enriched from blood (not recorded which). Receptors originate from a man aged 40-49 years who had recovered from COVID-19.

The chain couples TRBV7-2 to TRBJ1-3, with D uncertain. The CDR3 totals 15 residues. Trimming cost V 6 bases and J 4 bases, with 16 bases left between them. Germline V gene sequence: CDR1 SGHTA, CDR2 FQGNSA. This CDR3 reads CASRYNQALGNTIYF. DNA of the CDR3: TGTGCCAGCAGATATAACCAGGCTCTCGGAAACACCATATATTTT.

This chain uses TRBV19 with TRBJ1-5; D is perhaps TRBD1 (5 bases). The CDR3 length is 15 residues. Trimming took 1 base from V and 2 from J, leaving 9 bases between them. The V gene's germline CDR1 is LNHDA and CDR2 SQIVND (reference sequence). The CDR3 nucleotides read TGTGCCAGTAGTATAGGACAGTCAGGCAATCAGCCCCAGCATTTT. This codes for CASSIGQSGNQPQHF.

The chain links TRBV9 to TRBJ2-7; tentatively, D is TRBD1 (6 bases). Deletions cut 3 bases from V and 2 bases from J, with 9 bases between. Germline V CDR1 and CDR2: SGDLS, YYNGEE. The CDR3 has 13 residues. CDR3 sequence: CASSGDNPYEQYF. In DNA form, the CDR3 reads TGTGCCAGCAGCGGGGACAACCCCTACGAGCAGTACTTC.

This chain joins TRBV5-5 and TRBJ2-2; 9 bases align to TRBD2. The CDR3 has 16 amino acids. V was clipped by 4 bases and J by 0 bases; unmatched bases: 4. The germline V gene encodes CDR1 SGHKS and CDR2 YYEKEE (reference sequence). The CDR3 here is CASSRGLAPNTGELFF. CDR3 DNA sequence: TGTGCCAGCAGCAGAGGACTAGCGCCGAACACCGGGGAGCTGTTTTTT.

Many counts were recorded for this clone. The chain recombines TRBV7-2 with TRBJ2-1; the match to TRBD2 covers 7 bases. The CDR3 length is 16 residues. Unmatched junction bases numbered 14, after V lost 5 bases and J lost 7 bases. The V gene's germline CDR1 is SGHTA and CDR2 FQGNSA. The CDR3 loop reads CASSKNRAGAVNEQFF. The DNA of the CDR3 is TGTGCCAGCAGCAAAAACCGGGCGGGAGCTGTGAATGAGCAGTTCTTC.

This clone has just one count. The V call is TRBV11-3, the J call TRBJ2-1; 9 bases match TRBD2. The CDR3 runs 13 residues. The junction had 4 bases not matched to a gene; V was cut back by 4 bases and J by 9 bases. Per the germline V gene, CDR1 is SGHNT and CDR2 is YENEEA. The CDR3 loop reads CASSSTSGGEQFF. In DNA form, the CDR3 reads TGTGCCAGCAGCTCGACTAGCGGAGGTGAGCAGTTCTTC.